The sequence of this TCR beta chain was determined in a study of blood T cell repertoires in COVID-19. Turning to the study itself: Specimens from acute and convalescent COVID-19 originated in the United States, Italy and Spain. T cells, B-cell-depleted T cells, or PBMCs supplied cDNA or gDNA.

V shed 5 bases and J shed 6 bases, with 20 bases lying between them. The germline gives CDR1 LNHDA, CDR2 SQIVND (reference sequence). The CDR3 loop spans 16 amino acids. The repertoire was sequenced with immunoSEQ multiplex PCR; TCRdb's copy has only in-frame clones and lacks some. The sample includes 150,000 to 200,000 clones, 60% to 80% of them seen just once. This clone occurred once. Adults between roughly 18 and 95 years of age took part from more than 20 US areas. Cohort placement rested on clinical history that participants reported themselves. The receptor was isolated from a man aged 55 to 70 who had been exposed to COVID-19. This chain joins TRBV19 and TRBJ1-5; D possibly corresponds to TRBD1 (6 bases). Specimen: PBMCs or T cells enriched from blood (not recorded which). The CDR3 loop reads CASSFQQGRKTQPQHF. In nucleotides, the CDR3 is TGTGCCAGTAGTTTTCAACAGGGTCGGAAAACTCAGCCCCAGCATTTT.